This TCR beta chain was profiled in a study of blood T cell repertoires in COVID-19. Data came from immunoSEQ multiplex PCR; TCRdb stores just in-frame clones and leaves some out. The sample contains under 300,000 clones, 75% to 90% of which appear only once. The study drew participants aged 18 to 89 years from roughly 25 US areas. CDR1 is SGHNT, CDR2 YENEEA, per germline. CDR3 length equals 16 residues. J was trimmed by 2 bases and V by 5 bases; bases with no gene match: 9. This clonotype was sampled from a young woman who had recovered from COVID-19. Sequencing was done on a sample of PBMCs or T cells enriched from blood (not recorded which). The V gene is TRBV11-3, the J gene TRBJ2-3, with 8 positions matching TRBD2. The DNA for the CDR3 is TGTGCCAGCAGCCCACGAGCCGGGGGGGCCACAGATACGCAGTATTTT. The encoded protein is CASSPRAGGATDTQYF.